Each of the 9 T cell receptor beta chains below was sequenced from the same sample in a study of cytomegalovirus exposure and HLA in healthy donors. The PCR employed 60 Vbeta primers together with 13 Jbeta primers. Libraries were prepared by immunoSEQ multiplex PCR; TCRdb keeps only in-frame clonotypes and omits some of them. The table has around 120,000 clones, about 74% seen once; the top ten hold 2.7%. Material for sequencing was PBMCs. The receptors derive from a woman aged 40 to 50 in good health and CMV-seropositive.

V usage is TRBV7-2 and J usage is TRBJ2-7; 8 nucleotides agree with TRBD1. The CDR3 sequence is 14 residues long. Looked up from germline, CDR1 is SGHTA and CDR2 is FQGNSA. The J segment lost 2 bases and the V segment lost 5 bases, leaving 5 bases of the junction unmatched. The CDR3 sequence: CASSRRQGPYEQYF. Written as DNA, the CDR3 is TGTGCCAGCAGCCGGAGACAGGGGCCCTACGAGCAGTACTTC.

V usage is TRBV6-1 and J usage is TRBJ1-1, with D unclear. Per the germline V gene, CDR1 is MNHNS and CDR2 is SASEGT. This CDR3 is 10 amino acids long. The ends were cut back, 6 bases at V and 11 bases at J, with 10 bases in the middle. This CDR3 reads CASSENRAFF. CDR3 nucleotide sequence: TGTGCCAGCAGCGAGAACCGCGCTTTCTTT.

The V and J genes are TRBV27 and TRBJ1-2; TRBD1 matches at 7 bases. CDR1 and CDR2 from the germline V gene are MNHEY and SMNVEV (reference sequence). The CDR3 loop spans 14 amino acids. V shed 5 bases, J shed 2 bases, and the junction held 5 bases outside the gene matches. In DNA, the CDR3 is TGTGCCAGCAGTCCGGACAGGAAAAACTATGGCTACACCTTC. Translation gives CASSPDRKNYGYTF.

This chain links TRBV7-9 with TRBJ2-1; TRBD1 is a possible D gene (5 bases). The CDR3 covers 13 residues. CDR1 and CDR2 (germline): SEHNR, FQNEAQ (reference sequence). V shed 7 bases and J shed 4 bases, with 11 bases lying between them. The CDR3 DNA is TGTGCCAGCACCTGGAGACAGTACAATGAGCAGTTCTTC. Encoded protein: CASTWRQYNEQFF.

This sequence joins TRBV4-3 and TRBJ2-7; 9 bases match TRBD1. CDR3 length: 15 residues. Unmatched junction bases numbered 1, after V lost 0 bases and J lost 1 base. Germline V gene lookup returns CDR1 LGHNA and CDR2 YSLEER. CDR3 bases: TGCGCCAGCAGCCAAGAGGGGACAGGGTCCTACGAGCAGTACTTC. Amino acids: CASSQEGTGSYEQYF.

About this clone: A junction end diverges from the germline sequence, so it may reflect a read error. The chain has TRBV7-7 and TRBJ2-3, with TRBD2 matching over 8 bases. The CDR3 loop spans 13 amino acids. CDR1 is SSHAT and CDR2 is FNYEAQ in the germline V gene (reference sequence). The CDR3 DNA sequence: TGTGCTAGCAGCTCGGGAGGGTCAGATACGCAGTATTTT. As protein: CASSSGGSDTQYF. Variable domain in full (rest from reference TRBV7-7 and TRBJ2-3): GAGVSQSPRYKVTKRGQDVTLRCDPISSHATLYWYQQALGQGPEFLTYFNYEAQPDKSGLPSDRFSAERPEGSISTLTIQRTEQRDSAMYRCASSSGGSDTQYFGPGTRLTVL.

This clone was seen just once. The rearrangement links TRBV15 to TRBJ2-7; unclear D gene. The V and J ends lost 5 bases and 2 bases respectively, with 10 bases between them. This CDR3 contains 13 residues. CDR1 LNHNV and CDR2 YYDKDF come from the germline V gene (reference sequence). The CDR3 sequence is CATSLGPTYEQYF. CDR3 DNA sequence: TGTGCCACCAGCCTGGGCCCCACCTACGAGCAGTACTTC.

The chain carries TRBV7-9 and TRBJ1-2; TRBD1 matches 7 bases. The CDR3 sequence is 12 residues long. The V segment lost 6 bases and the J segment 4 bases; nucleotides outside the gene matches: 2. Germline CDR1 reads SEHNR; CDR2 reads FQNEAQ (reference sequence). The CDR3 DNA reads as TGTGCCAGCAGGGGGGACAGCTATGGCTACACCTTC. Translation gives CASRGDSYGYTF. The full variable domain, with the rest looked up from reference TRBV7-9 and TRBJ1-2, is DTGVSQNPRHKITKRGQNVTFRCDPISEHNRLYWYRQTLGQGPEFLTYFQNEAQLEKSRLLSDRFSAERPKGSFSTLEIQRTEQGDSAMYLCASRGDSYGYTFGSGTRLTVV.

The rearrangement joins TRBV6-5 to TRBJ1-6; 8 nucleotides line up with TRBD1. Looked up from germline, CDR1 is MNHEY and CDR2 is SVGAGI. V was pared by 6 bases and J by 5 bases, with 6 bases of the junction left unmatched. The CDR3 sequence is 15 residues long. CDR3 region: CASRTGVLHNSPLHF. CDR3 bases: TGTGCCAGCAGGACAGGGGTCCTCCATAATTCACCCCTCCACTTT.